This is a list of T cell receptor beta chains from one sample in a study of blood T cell repertoires in COVID-19. TCRdb keeps only in-frame clones here, not all; method: immunoSEQ multiplex PCR. Of about 400,000 clones in the sample, roughly 86% were seen once. The sample comprised PBMCs or T cells enriched from blood (not recorded which). The receptors originated from a woman younger than 45 who had recovered from COVID-19. The CDR3 runs from the conserved cysteine through the conserved F or W. The D gene is left open where the match is weak. Rows give clone size only sometimes, using once, few, many, or a class for an expanded clone.

D gene	V gene	CDR3 length	J gene	clone size	CDR3 protein	CDR3 DNA
.	TRBV18	13	TRBJ1-1	.	CASSIDKNTEAFF	TGTGCCAGCTCAATCGACAAGAACACTGAAGCTTTCTTT
TRBD1	TRBV6-4	14	TRBJ2-2	.	CASSIRGYTGELFF	TGTGCCAGCAGTATCAGGGGGTATACCGGGGAGCTGTTTTTT
TRBD1	TRBV5-4	15	TRBJ2-1	few	CASSLGGQGDLTQFF	TGTGCCAGCAGCTTGGGAGGACAGGGGGACCTAACCCAGTTCTTC
TRBD1	TRBV7-8	17	TRBJ1-3	.	CASSLAQQGAGGNTIYF	TGTGCCAGCAGCTTAGCCCAACAGGGGGCCGGTGGAAACACCATATATTTT
.	TRBV28	17	TRBJ1-5	.	CASPIPRGREGNQPQHF	TGTGCCAGCCCTATCCCGAGGGGCAGGGAGGGCAATCAGCCCCAGCATTTT
.	TRBV19	14	TRBJ2-1	.	CASSIAGLDNEQFF	TGTGCCAGTAGTATAGCAGGGCTGGACAATGAGCAGTTCTTC
.	TRBV18	16	TRBJ1-4	.	CASSSGTITTNEKLFF	TGTGCCAGCTCATCCGGGACAATAACAACTAATGAAAAACTGTTTTTT
.	TRBV4-1	15	TRBJ2-3	.	CASSARQDGTDTQYF	TGCGCCAGCAGCGCGAGACAGGACGGCACAGATACGCAGTATTTT
TRBD1	TRBV7-2	16	TRBJ2-2	.	CASSLLTGANTGELFF	TGTGCCAGCAGCCTCTTGACAGGGGCGAACACCGGGGAGCTGTTTTTT
.	TRBV30	12	TRBJ1-1	.	CAWSVVASRAFF	TGTGCCTGGAGTGTAGTAGCCAGCCGAGCTTTCTTT
.	TRBV21-1	14	TRBJ2-5	.	CASSKGEELETQYF	TGTGCCAGCAGCAAAGGAGAGGAATTGGAGACCCAGTACTTC